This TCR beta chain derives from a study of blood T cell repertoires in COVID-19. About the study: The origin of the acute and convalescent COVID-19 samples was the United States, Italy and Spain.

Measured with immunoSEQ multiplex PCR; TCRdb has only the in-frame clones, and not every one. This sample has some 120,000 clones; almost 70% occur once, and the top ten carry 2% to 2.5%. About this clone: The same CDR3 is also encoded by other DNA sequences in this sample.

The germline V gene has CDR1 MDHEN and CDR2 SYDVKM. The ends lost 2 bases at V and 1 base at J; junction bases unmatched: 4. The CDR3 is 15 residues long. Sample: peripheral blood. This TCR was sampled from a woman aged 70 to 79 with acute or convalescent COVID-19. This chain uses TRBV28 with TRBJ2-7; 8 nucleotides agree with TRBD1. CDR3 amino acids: CASSLAGQGSYEQYF. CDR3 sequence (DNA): TGTGCCAGCAGTTTAGCAGGACAGGGTTCCTACGAGCAGTACTTC.